The 30 T cell receptor beta chains below all came from one sample that was sequenced in a study of T cells in Graves' hyperthyroidism and ophthalmopathy. The TCR beta CDR3 regions underwent amplification using RNA transcripts as the source. Primed by the HTBI set, a first-round RT-PCR was run on the TCR CDR3. TCRdb independently ran MiXCR on the multiplex PCR reads; one entry per CDR3 protein. The sample shows about 710,000 distinct CDR3 sequences, less than 20% of them seen only once. Sequencing input: blood. These receptors all come from a young man with Graves' hyperthyroidism.

This clonotype was seen more than once but under ten times. The J gene is TRBJ2-7, the V gene TRBV29-1, with D perhaps assigned TRBD1 or TRBD2 (5 bases each). V lost 7 bases, J lost 0 bases, and 13 bases lay in between. The CDR3 totals 13 residues. The V gene's germline CDR1 is SQVTM and CDR2 ANQGSEA. CDR3 in amino acids: CSAVTGASYEQYF. In DNA form, the CDR3 reads TGCAGCGCCGTCACCGGGGCCTCCTACGAGCAGTACTTC.

The chain couples TRBV28 to TRBJ2-3; no definite D call. Trimming cost V 4 bases and J 2 bases, with 10 bases left between them. The CDR3 extends over 14 amino acids. Germline V gene sequence: CDR1 MDHEN, CDR2 SYDVKM. The CDR3 loop reads CASSSSPHTDTQYF. Written as DNA, the CDR3 is TGTGCCAGCAGTTCTTCTCCACACACAGATACGCAGTATTTT.

A few counts support this clonotype. The CDR3 DNA reads TGTGCCAGCAGTTACTCCGGGACCTCCTATGGCTACACCTTC. Translating it yields CASSYSGTSYGYTF. The J gene is TRBJ1-2, the V gene TRBV6-5; TRBD1 is a possible D gene (5 bases). Germline V lookup: CDR1 MNHEY, CDR2 SVGAGI. Deletions cut 0 bases from V and 4 bases from J, with 9 bases between. The CDR3 is 14 amino acids.

Regarding this clonotype: This may stem from a read error, because a much larger clone lies one nucleotide away. The chain links TRBV24-1 to TRBJ2-1, with D perhaps assigned TRBD1 or TRBD2 (5 bases each). This CDR3 contains 15 residues. Germline assignment: CDR1 KGHDR and CDR2 SFDVKD. CDR3: CATSDWDRPYSEQFF. CDR3 coding DNA: TGTGCCACCAGTGATTGGGACCGCCCCTACAGTGAGCAGTTCTTC.

A few counts support this clonotype. V gene TRBV28 combines with J gene TRBJ1-2, with TRBD1 identical over 9 bases. The V gene end was trimmed by 3 bases and the J gene end by 5 bases; junction bases not matched to a gene: 13. This CDR3 has 17 residues. Germline V gives CDR1 MDHEN, CDR2 SYDVKM. The CDR3 sequence is CASSFRDRASLGYGYTF. Written as DNA, the CDR3 is TGTGCCAGCAGTTTCCGGGACAGGGCCTCCCTGGGGTATGGCTACACCTTC.

The chain recombines TRBV29-1 with TRBJ1-3; maybe TRBD1 (5 bases). CDR3 size: 13 residues. V was trimmed by 2 bases and J by 2 bases, leaving 7 bases between them. The germline gives CDR1 SQVTM, CDR2 ANQGSEA. The CDR3 bases are TGCAGCGTTGAAAGGGGTACTGGAAACACCATATATTTT. This gives the protein CSVERGTGNTIYF. Full variable domain (rest looked up from reference TRBV29-1 and TRBJ1-3): SAVISQKPSRDICQRGTSLTIQCQVDSQVTMMFWYRQQPGQSLTLIATANQGSEATYESGFVIDKFPISRPNLTFSTLTVSNMSPEDSSIYLCSVERGTGNTIYFGEGSWLTVV.

This clonotype occurred a few times. A junction boundary mismatches the germline segment, possibly from a read error. The chain joins TRBV27 to TRBJ2-1; 10 nucleotides match TRBD2. This CDR3 is 13 amino acids long. Germline loops: CDR1 MNHEY, CDR2 SMNVEV (reference sequence). The CDR3 coding sequence is TGTGCCAGCAGTTACCCGGGGGCTAGCGGGAGAGTCTTC. This sequence encodes CASSYPGASGRVF.

The chain recombines TRBV27 with TRBJ2-6; tentative D call: TRBD1 (6 bases). The CDR3 consists of 15 residues. Between the trimmed V and J ends, which lost 7 bases and 2 bases, there was a span of 12 bases. Germline V gives CDR1 MNHEY, CDR2 SMNVEV (reference sequence). CDR3 region: CASTMRGTGANVLTF. In nucleotides, the CDR3 is TGTGCCAGCACTATGAGGGGGACTGGGGCCAACGTCCTGACTTTC.

This clonotype has only a few counts. This chain links TRBV9 with TRBJ2-1; TRBD2 matches at 10 bases. The CDR3 length is 16 residues. Trimming cost V 3 bases and J 5 bases; bases outside gene matches: 8. Per the germline V gene, CDR1 is SGDLS and CDR2 is YYNGEE. The CDR3: CASSASTSGIHNEQFF. CDR3 nucleotide sequence: TGTGCCAGCAGCGCTTCAACTAGCGGGATCCACAATGAGCAGTTCTTC. The full variable domain, rest sourced from reference TRBV9 and TRBJ2-1, is DSGVTQTPKHLITATGQRVTLRCSPRSGDLSVYWYQQSLDQGLQFLIQYYNGEERAKGNILERFSAQQFPDLHSELNLSSLELGDSALYFCASSASTSGIHNEQFFGPGTRLTVL.

This clonotype came up many times. The chain carries TRBV7-2 and TRBJ2-5, with 13 bases that match TRBD2. This CDR3 is built from 17 residues. Germline V gene data show CDR1 as SGHTA and CDR2 as FQGNSA. Trimming at V came to 5 bases and at J to 2 bases, leaving 8 bases not matched to a gene. CDR3 amino acids: CASSLRWGLAGQETQYF. CDR3 coding DNA: TGTGCCAGCAGCCTACGATGGGGACTAGCGGGACAAGAGACCCAGTACTTC.

This clonotype was seen ten or more times. This chain uses TRBV28 with TRBJ2-1, with D unresolved. Germline loops: CDR1 MDHEN, CDR2 SYDVKM. V was trimmed by 7 bases and J by 5 bases, leaving 9 bases between them. The CDR3 is made up of 12 amino acids. The CDR3 nucleotides read TGTGCCAGCAAGAGTCGACACAATGAGCAGTTCTTC. Its protein product is CASKSRHNEQFF. The complete variable domain, with remaining parts taken from reference TRBV28 and TRBJ2-1, reads DVKVTQSSRYLVKRTGEKVFLECVQDMDHENMFWYRQDPGLGLRLIYFSYDVKMKEKGDIPEGYSVSREKKERFSLILESASTNQTSMYLCASKSRHNEQFFGPGTRLTVL.

This clonotype has only a few counts. The CDR3 DNA is TGTGCCAGCAGGTTAGACAGACTGAACACTGAAGCTTTCTTT. It translates to CASRLDRLNTEAFF. The chain combines TRBV6-1 with TRBJ1-1, with a possible D match to TRBD1 (5 bases). Germline V gives CDR1 MNHNS, CDR2 SASEGT. Trimming took 6 bases from V and 0 from J, leaving 11 bases between them. CDR3 length equals 14 residues.

The chain carries TRBV25-1 and TRBJ2-7, with D perhaps matching TRBD1 (6 bases). V lost 4 bases, J lost 2 bases, and 21 bases lay in between. The CDR3 has 17 amino acids. Germline values: CDR1 MGHDK, CDR2 SYGVNS. CDR3 DNA: TGTGCCAGCAGTGCAGCACCACCCGGGACACTGACCTACGAGCAGTACTTC. It is translated as CASSAAPPGTLTYEQYF.

This chain joins TRBV28 and TRBJ2-3, with a tentative D call TRBD1 (5 bases). Germline-derived CDR1 and CDR2 are MDHEN and SYDVKM. The CDR3 consists of 16 residues. V was pared by 3 bases and J by 2 bases, with 15 bases between. The CDR3: CASSLSQGDHTDTQYF. The CDR3 nucleotides are TGTGCCAGCAGTTTGAGTCAGGGTGACCACACAGATACGCAGTATTTT.

The V gene is TRBV20-1, the J gene TRBJ2-3; maybe TRBD2 (6 bases). The CDR3 covers 14 residues. The V end lost 5 bases, the J end lost 0 bases, and 12 bases lay between the germline ends. Germline CDR1 DFQATT, CDR2 SNEGSKA (reference sequence). CDR3 bases: TGCAGTGCTGGGGACTCGGCAAGCACAGATACGCAGTATTTT. This sequence encodes CSAGDSASTDTQYF.

This clonotype was seen more than once but under ten times. V and J are TRBV19 and TRBJ2-3, with D possibly TRBD2 on 6 matching bases. Germline values: CDR1 LNHDA, CDR2 SQIVND (reference sequence). The CDR3 length is 15 residues. Trimming took 7 bases from V and 5 from J, leaving 19 bases between them. CDR3 coding DNA: TGTGCCAGTAAGGCTAGCGCCAAACCCGAAGATACGCAGTATTTT. As protein: CASKASAKPEDTQYF.

This clonotype was counted only a few times. The genes are TRBV27 and TRBJ1-1; D is undetermined. The germline V and J ends were trimmed by 8 bases and 3 bases, with 16 bases remaining between them. Per germline, CDR1 MNHEY and CDR2 SMNVEV (reference sequence). CDR3 size: 14 residues. The CDR3 loop reads CASRAGGIHTEAFF. CDR3 nucleotide sequence: TGTGCCAGCCGAGCTGGAGGGATTCACACTGAAGCTTTCTTT.

The rearrangement links TRBV27 to TRBJ2-3, with D unresolved. Germline values: CDR1 MNHEY, CDR2 SMNVEV (reference sequence). Trimming pared 11 bases from V and 6 bases from J, leaving 15 bases between. CDR3 length equals 12 residues. The CDR3 region has the DNA TGTGCCTCTATGGTGATGGGGGATACGCAGTATTTT. As protein: CASMVMGDTQYF.

This clonotype was counted at least ten times. This rearrangement joins TRBV2 to TRBJ2-5, with D hard to call. Germline loops: CDR1 SNHLY, CDR2 FYNNEI. Between the trimmed V and J ends, which lost 7 bases and 5 bases, there was a span of 8 bases. The CDR3 runs 11 residues. CDR3 residues: CASIVMETQYF. CDR3 nucleotides: TGTGCCAGCATCGTCATGGAGACCCAGTACTTC. Full variable domain (remainder filled in from reference TRBV2 and TRBJ2-5): EPEVTQTPSHQVTQMGQEVILRCVPISNHLYFYWYRQILGQKVEFLVSFYNNEISEKSEIFDDQFSVERPDGSNFTLKIRSTKLEDSAMYFCASIVMETQYFGPGTRLLVL.

This clonotype was counted only a few times. V usage is TRBV19 and J usage is TRBJ1-1; 8 bases align to TRBD1. J was trimmed by 8 bases and V by 5 bases; bases with no gene match: 10. Germline CDR1 is LNHDA and CDR2 is SQIVND (reference sequence). This CDR3 is 14 amino acids long. CDR3: CASSLNEGTGEAFF. The DNA for the CDR3 is TGTGCCAGTAGTTTAAACGAAGGGACAGGAGAAGCTTTCTTT.

This clonotype came up a few times. The chain carries TRBV20-1 and TRBJ2-1, with TRBD2 matching 14 bases. The V gene end was trimmed by 6 bases and the J gene end by 5 bases; junction bases not matched to a gene: 9. CDR3 length: 16 amino acids. CDR1 and CDR2 from the germline V gene are DFQATT and SNEGSKA (reference sequence). CDR3 in amino acids: CSARTSGRSGHNEQFF. The CDR3 nucleotides read TGCAGTGCGAGGACTAGCGGGAGGTCCGGACACAATGAGCAGTTCTTC.

Turning to this clonotype: This may be a read error: a much more frequent sequence differs by one nucleotide. The rearrangement joins TRBV6-1 to TRBJ2-7, with D possibly being TRBD2 (5 bases). Trimming left V 6 bases short and J 0 bases short, with 15 bases between. The CDR3 runs 15 residues. CDR1 and CDR2 from the germline V gene are MNHNS and SASEGT. CDR3: CASSRGRSGSYEQYF. The CDR3 DNA reads as TGTGCCAGCAGCCGGGGTCGTTCGGGCTCCTACGAGCAGTACTTC.

This clonotype has more than one count but fewer than ten. The CDR3 protein is CASSLGQAENYGYTF. As DNA, the CDR3 is TGCGCCAGCAGCCTAGGACAGGCTGAAAACTATGGCTACACCTTC. The rearrangement uses TRBV4-1 and TRBJ1-2, with 7 bases matching TRBD1. Per the germline V gene, CDR1 is MGHRA and CDR2 is YSYEKL. J was trimmed by 2 bases and V by 4 bases; bases with no gene match: 7. The length of the CDR3 is 15 residues.

This clonotype has a count of ten or more. This may arise from a read error, as a much more abundant clone is one base away. The rearrangement uses TRBV12-3 or TRBV12-4 and TRBJ1-5, with D perhaps matching TRBD1 (6 bases). Between the trimmed V and J ends, which lost 1 base and 3 bases, there was a span of 7 bases. The CDR3 is made up of 14 amino acids. CDR3 nucleotide sequence: TGTGCCAGCAGTTTAGGACAGGTCAATCAGCCCCAGCATTTT. Protein sequence: CASSLGQVNQPQHF.

This clonotype was found a few times. The rearrangement links TRBV30 to TRBJ2-5, with a possible D match to TRBD2 (7 bases). V was trimmed by 0 bases and J by 5 bases, leaving 16 bases between them. The CDR3 spans 15 residues. Germline V gives CDR1 GTSNPN, CDR2 SVGIG (reference sequence). For the CDR3, the DNA is TGTGCCTGGAGTGTACGGGGGGCCGGGGGGGAGACCCAGTACTTC. This gives the protein CAWSVRGAGGETQYF.

The table lists this clonotype with a count of one. The chain is built from TRBV4-1 and TRBJ2-7, with D perhaps matching TRBD1 or TRBD2 (5 bases each). The CDR3 loop spans 16 amino acids. Germline lookup yields CDR1 MGHRA and CDR2 YSYEKL. V was clipped by 5 bases and J by 0 bases, with 17 bases between them. Here the CDR3 reads CASSSEGAGTSYEQYF. The CDR3 nucleotides read TGCGCCAGCAGCTCCGAAGGGGCAGGGACCTCCTACGAGCAGTACTTC.

The V call is TRBV19, the J call TRBJ1-6, with no clear D. The CDR3 runs 13 residues. The germline gives CDR1 LNHDA, CDR2 SQIVND (reference sequence). The V and J ends lost 6 bases and 4 bases respectively, with 7 bases between them. The CDR3 spells CASSAAYNSPLHF. The CDR3 nucleotides read TGTGCCAGTAGCGCCGCTTATAATTCACCCCTCCACTTT.

This clonotype occurred a few times. The chain carries TRBV5-6 and TRBJ1-5, with D possibly being TRBD1 (6 bases). CDR1 is SGHDT and CDR2 is YYEEEE in the germline V gene. V lost 2 bases and J 5 bases, leaving 11 bases between the germline ends. The CDR3 is 14 residues long. The CDR3 sequence is CASSFGGQDQPQHF. Written as DNA, the CDR3 is TGTGCCAGCAGCTTCGGGGGGCAGGATCAGCCCCAGCATTTT. Supplemented by reference TRBV5-6 and TRBJ1-5, the full variable domain reads DAGVTQSPTHLIKTRGQQVTLRCSPKSGHDTVSWYQQALGQGPQFIFQYYEEEERQRGNFPDRFSGHQFPNYSSELNVNALLLGDSALYLCASSFGGQDQPQHFGDGTRLSIL.

This clonotype was observed many times. The V gene is TRBV19, the J gene TRBJ1-1, with D uncertain. This CDR3 is built from 13 residues. V lost 5 bases to trimming and J lost 2 bases, with 9 bases between them. Germline V gene data show CDR1 as LNHDA and CDR2 as SQIVND (reference sequence). The CDR3 nucleotides are TGTGCCAGTAGTGCTGCCTCTAACACTGAAGCTTTCTTT. Translation: CASSAASNTEAFF. Full variable domain (missing parts from reference TRBV19 and TRBJ1-1): DGGITQSPKYLFRKEGQNVTLSCEQNLNHDAMYWYRQDPGQGLRLIYYSQIVNDFQKGDIAEGYSVSREKKESFPLTVTSAQKNPTAFYLCASSAASNTEAFFGQGTRLTVV.

CDR3 DNA: TGTGCCAGCAGCGGACGGGACGGTGAGTCCTACGAGCAGTACTTC. The encoded protein is CASSGRDGESYEQYF. V usage is TRBV11-3 and J usage is TRBJ2-7; perhaps D is TRBD1 or TRBD2 (5 bases each). CDR1 SGHNT and CDR2 YENEEA come from the germline V gene. This CDR3 comprises 15 residues. Trimming removed 5 bases from V and 1 base from J, with 15 bases in between.